The 8 T cell receptor beta chains in this list originate from one sample, sequenced in a study of response to subunit inactivated influenza vaccine. TCRdb called the RT-PCR reads again in MiXCR, with one record for every CDR3 protein. The sample yields more than 550,000 distinct CDR3 sequences, 10% to 15% seen once. Here the sequenced sample was PBMCs from blood, taken on the day of vaccination. These receptors all stem from a man aged 45-65 years who received an inactivated influenza vaccine.

The chain uses TRBV7-2 and TRBJ2-7, with 11 bases aligning to TRBD1. Per germline, CDR1 SGHTA and CDR2 FQGNSA. V lost 5 bases to trimming and J lost 0 bases; unmatched junction nucleotides: 3. This CDR3 comprises 15 residues. CDR3 bases: TGTGCCAGCAGCGGGACAGGGGGGAGCTCCTACGAGCAGTACTTC. The encoded protein is CASSGTGGSSYEQYF.

This clonotype was recorded a few times. V is TRBV24-1 and J is TRBJ2-3; D is perhaps TRBD1 (6 bases). The CDR3 extends over 16 amino acids. The V gene's germline CDR1 is KGHDR and CDR2 SFDVKD. V was shortened by 3 bases and J by 0 bases, with 12 bases between the two germline ends. The CDR3 coding sequence is TGTGCCACCAGTGATCCTGACAGGCAGAGCACAGATACGCAGTATTTT. It specifies CATSDPDRQSTDTQYF.

This chain links TRBV20-1 with TRBJ2-2, with 10 positions matching TRBD1. The germline CDR1 and CDR2 sequences are DFQATT and SNEGSKA (reference sequence). V was clipped by 6 bases and J by 5 bases; unmatched bases: 9. CDR3 length: 15 amino acids. The CDR3 nucleotides are TGCAGTGCCAGACAGGGGGCAATTAGGACCGGGGAGCTGTTTTTT. Its translation is CSARQGAIRTGELFF.

The sample holds many counts of this clonotype. V is TRBV25-1 and J is TRBJ2-2; 8 nucleotides match TRBD2. This CDR3 has 15 residues. The germline CDR1 and CDR2 sequences are MGHDK and SYGVNS. The ends lost 4 bases at V and 4 bases at J; junction bases unmatched: 5. CDR3 sequence (DNA): TGTGCCAGCAGTGTTTCGGCGGGAGGCACCGGGGAGCTGTTTTTT. This codes for CASSVSAGGTGELFF.

V usage is TRBV19 and J usage is TRBJ2-3, with 10 bases that match TRBD2. The CDR3 runs to 16 residues. V dropped 4 bases and J dropped 1; count of bases not matched to a gene: 5. Germline V lookup: CDR1 LNHDA, CDR2 SQIVND (reference sequence). The chain's CDR3 is CASSSSGGSRTDTQYF. In DNA, the CDR3 is TGTGCCAGTAGTAGTAGCGGGGGGTCTCGCACAGATACGCAGTATTTT.

V and J are TRBV6-2 or TRBV6-3 and TRBJ2-3; D is perhaps TRBD2 (6 bases). Trimming left V 5 bases short and J 8 bases short, with 8 bases between. This CDR3 comprises 11 residues. Germline assignment: CDR1 MNHEY and CDR2 SVGEGT. The CDR3 bases are TGTGCCAGCAGTCCACTAGCTACGCAGTATTTT. Translated, it gives CASSPLATQYF.

V is TRBV6-5 and J is TRBJ2-5; D is perhaps TRBD2 (5 bases). Deletions cut 2 bases from V and 2 bases from J, with 15 bases between. Germline V gene sequence: CDR1 MNHEY, CDR2 SVGAGI. This CDR3 comprises 16 residues. CDR3 sequence reads: CASSYGQAVGQETQYF. The DNA of the CDR3 is TGTGCCAGCAGTTACGGGCAAGCGGTGGGGCAAGAGACCCAGTACTTC.

V and J are TRBV9 and TRBJ2-3, with D maybe TRBD1 (6 bases). The ends were cut back, 0 bases at V and 2 bases at J, with 13 bases in the middle. This CDR3 has 16 amino acids. Germline values: CDR1 SGDLS, CDR2 YYNGEE. The CDR3 loop reads CASSVGGQRSTDTQYF. The CDR3 DNA reads TGTGCCAGCAGCGTAGGGGGACAACGGTCCACAGATACGCAGTATTTT. Drawing the rest from reference TRBV9 and TRBJ2-3, the complete variable domain is DSGVTQTPKHLITATGQRVTLRCSPRSGDLSVYWYQQSLDQGLQFLIQYYNGEERAKGNILERFSAQQFPDLHSELNLSSLELGDSALYFCASSVGGQRSTDTQYFGPGTRLTVL.